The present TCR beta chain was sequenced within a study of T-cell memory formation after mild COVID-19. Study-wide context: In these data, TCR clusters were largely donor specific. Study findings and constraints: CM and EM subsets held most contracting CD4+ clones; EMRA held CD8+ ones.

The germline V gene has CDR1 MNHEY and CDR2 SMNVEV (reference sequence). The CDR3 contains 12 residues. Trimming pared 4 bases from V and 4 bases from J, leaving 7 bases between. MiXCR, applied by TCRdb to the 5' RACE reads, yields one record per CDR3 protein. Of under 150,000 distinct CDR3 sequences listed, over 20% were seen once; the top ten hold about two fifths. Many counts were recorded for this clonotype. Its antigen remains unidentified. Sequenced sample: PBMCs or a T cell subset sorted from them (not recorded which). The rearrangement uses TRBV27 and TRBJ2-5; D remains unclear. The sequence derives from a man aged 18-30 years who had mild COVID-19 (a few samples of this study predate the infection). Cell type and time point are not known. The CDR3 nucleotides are TGTGCCAGCAGTTCATCGGGAGAGACCCAGTACTTC. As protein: CASSSSGETQYF.